A single sample gave rise to the 21 T cell receptor beta chains below, sequenced in a study of OX40 agonist ivuxolimab in advanced cancers. Only in-frame clones appear in the TCRdb table, and some are missing; sequencing was by immunoSEQ multiplex PCR. The sample contains about 82,000 clones, approximately 82% of which appear only once. The specimen comprised CD4+ or CD8+ T cells sorted from blood, sampled in a trial of the OX40 agonist ivuxolimab. These receptors came from an adult with an advanced solid tumor such as melanoma, head and neck, liver or kidney cancer.

The rearrangement uses TRBV28 and TRBJ2-1; 8 nucleotides align to TRBD2. V was pared by 6 bases and J by 6 bases, with 13 bases of the junction left unmatched. The CDR3 length is 16 residues. The germline V gene encodes CDR1 MDHEN and CDR2 SYDVKM. The CDR3 sequence: CASSPMRAGVGNEQFF. The CDR3 nucleotides read TGTGCCAGCAGCCCAATGAGAGCGGGGGTTGGCAATGAGCAGTTCTTC.

CDR3 DNA: TGTGCCAGCAGCAAAACCGGGGGACCCCGGACTGAAGCTTTCTTT. It codes for CASSKTGGPRTEAFF. The chain links TRBV21-1 to TRBJ1-1. TRBV21-1 is shown as a pseudogene. The CDR3 consists of 15 residues.

This clone was detected only once. The J gene is TRBJ1-1, the V gene TRBV25-1; 9 bases align to TRBD1. CDR1 is MGHDK and CDR2 is SYGVNS in the germline V gene. CDR3 size: 14 residues. J gave up 5 bases and V 5 bases, and 6 bases lay outside the gene matches. The CDR3 region is CASSTDRGGTEAFF. The CDR3 DNA reads as TGTGCCAGCAGTACCGACAGGGGGGGAACTGAAGCTTTCTTT.

The V call is TRBV18, the J call TRBJ2-7; no reliable D call. The CDR3 has 14 residues. V was clipped by 0 bases and J by 3 bases, with 9 bases between them. CDR1 is KGHSH and CDR2 is LQKENI in the germline V gene. This CDR3 reads CASSPPAGVYEQYF. DNA for the CDR3: TGTGCCAGCTCACCACCGGCAGGAGTCTACGAGCAGTACTTC.

This rearrangement joins TRBV19 to TRBJ1-1; TRBD1 aligns across 7 bases. Germline V gene lookup returns CDR1 LNHDA and CDR2 SQIVND (reference sequence). After removal of 5 bases from V and 0 bases from J, the junction contained 3 bases not matched to a gene. The CDR3 totals 14 residues. CDR3 DNA sequence: TGTGCCAGTAGTGGCAGGGGGGTGAACACTGAAGCTTTCTTT. Protein product: CASSGRGVNTEAFF.

The J gene is TRBJ1-1, the V gene TRBV2; TRBD1 is a possible D gene (5 bases). Trimming took 6 bases from V and 0 from J, leaving 11 bases between them. CDR1 is SNHLY and CDR2 is FYNNEI in the germline V gene. The CDR3 consists of 14 residues. The CDR3 coding sequence is TGTGCCAGCAGCCAGACAGCCGTGAACACTGAAGCTTTCTTT. Protein: CASSQTAVNTEAFF.

In DNA form, the CDR3 reads TGTGCCAGCAGCCAAGCCTTGGGACAGGGTATCGAGCAGTACTTC. This codes for CASSQALGQGIEQYF. The chain joins TRBV4-2 to TRBJ2-7; TRBD1 matches at 9 bases. Trimming at V came to 1 base and at J to 6 bases, leaving 7 bases not matched to a gene. Germline CDR1 LGHNA, CDR2 YNFKEQ. The length of the CDR3 is 15 residues.

This chain uses TRBV29-1 with TRBJ2-3; D unresolved. The V and J ends lost 7 bases and 0 bases respectively, with 11 bases between them. CDR3 length: 13 amino acids. Germline V gene sequence: CDR1 SQVTM, CDR2 ANQGSEA. CDR3 nucleotides: TGCAGCGCTGCGCCCACTAGCACAGATACGCAGTATTTT. It is translated as CSAAPTSTDTQYF.

This clone was counted only a few times. CDR3: CASSQGQGAGYNEQFF. CDR3 DNA: TGCGCCAGCAGCCAAGGACAGGGGGCCGGCTACAATGAGCAGTTCTTC. The gene calls are TRBV4-1 and TRBJ2-1; 10 bases are a match to TRBD1. CDR3 length: 16 residues. The ends lost 1 base at V and 3 bases at J; junction bases unmatched: 3. Germline CDR1 MGHRA, CDR2 YSYEKL.

V gene TRBV2 combines with J gene TRBJ1-6; the D gene is possibly TRBD1 (5 bases). The CDR3 is made up of 15 amino acids. V lost 2 bases, J lost 6 bases, and 11 bases lay in between. CDR1 SNHLY and CDR2 FYNNEI come from the germline V gene. The CDR3, as DNA: TGTGCCAGCAGTGAATCTGTTGGGGCTAATTCACCCCTCCACTTT. It encodes CASSESVGANSPLHF.

CDR3 sequence reads: CAWSKVNTGELFF. DNA of the CDR3: TGTGCCTGGAGTAAGGTGAACACCGGGGAGCTGTTTTTT. This chain links TRBV30 with TRBJ2-2; D remains unclear. Trimming pared 2 bases from V and 1 base from J, leaving 5 bases between. The CDR3 has 13 residues. Germline V gene sequence: CDR1 GTSNPN, CDR2 SVGIG (reference sequence).

This chain connects TRBV19 to TRBJ2-5; perhaps TRBD1 as D (7 bases). Trimming stripped 5 bases from V and 1 base from J, with 20 bases between. CDR1 is LNHDA and CDR2 is SQIVND in the germline V gene (reference sequence). CDR3 size: 17 residues. CDR3 sequence (DNA): TGTGCCAGTAGTCCCCGCGGGACAGAAAGACCCCAAGAGACCCAGTACTTC. Its protein product is CASSPRGTERPQETQYF.

The V and J genes are TRBV6-6 and TRBJ2-5; D remains unclear. Germline V CDR1 and CDR2: MNHNY, SVGAGI (reference sequence). This CDR3 has 14 residues. Trimming cost V 0 bases and J 2 bases, with 7 bases left between them. The CDR3 spells CASSYSGRQETQYF. DNA for the CDR3: TGTGCCAGCAGTTACTCTGGGCGGCAAGAGACCCAGTACTTC.

The rearrangement links TRBV19 to TRBJ1-2, with 8 bases identical to TRBD1. Looked up from germline, CDR1 is LNHDA and CDR2 is SQIVND (reference sequence). Trimming at V came to 6 bases and at J to 5 bases, leaving 5 bases not matched to a gene. CDR3 length: 13 residues. CDR3 in amino acids: CASSTTGDYGYTF. As DNA, the CDR3 is TGTGCCAGTAGCACGACAGGGGATTATGGCTACACCTTC.

V and J are TRBV18 and TRBJ1-2, with a tentative D call TRBD1 (5 bases). The CDR3 has 16 residues. Trimming removed 2 bases at V and 3 bases at J, with 16 bases between. Germline CDR1 is KGHSH and CDR2 is LQKENI. The CDR3 sequence: CASSPVMRGQDYGYTF. DNA for the CDR3: TGTGCCAGCTCACCAGTAATGAGGGGTCAGGACTATGGCTACACCTTC.

This clone was seen a handful of times. The chain carries TRBV7-2 and TRBJ2-1; either TRBD1 or TRBD2 may fit D (5 bases each). The CDR3 covers 13 residues. V was shortened by 7 bases and J by 6 bases, with 13 bases between the two germline ends. Germline loops: CDR1 SGHTA, CDR2 FQGNSA. In nucleotides, the CDR3 is TGTGCCAGCAATCCCCCTGGGGGCAATGAGCAGTTCTTC. This codes for CASNPPGGNEQFF.

This clone has a single count. The gene calls are TRBV5-1 and TRBJ2-3; D not certain. This CDR3 comprises 16 residues. The ends were cut back, 6 bases at V and 1 base at J, with 18 bases in the middle. Per the germline V gene, CDR1 is SGHRS and CDR2 is YFSETQ. The CDR3: CASTLNLRLGTDTQYF. The CDR3 region has the DNA TGCGCCAGCACCCTGAATTTACGTCTGGGCACAGATACGCAGTATTTT.

V is TRBV13 and J is TRBJ1-2, with 10 bases that match TRBD1. J lost 4 bases, V lost 8 bases, and 13 bases had no gene match. The germline V gene encodes CDR1 PRHDT and CDR2 FYEKMQ (reference sequence). The CDR3 length is 16 residues. The CDR3 DNA reads TGTGCCAGCGCGTTTCCGACAGGGGGCGCCGGCTATGGCTACACCTTC. It yields the protein CASAFPTGGAGYGYTF. Complete variable domain (other parts from reference TRBV13 and TRBJ1-2): AAGVIQSPRHLIKEKRETATLKCYPIPRHDTVYWYQQGPGQDPQFLISFYEKMQSDKGSIPDRFSAQQFSDYHSELNMSSLELGDSALYFCASAFPTGGAGYGYTFGSGTRLTVV.

The V call is TRBV6-5, the J call TRBJ2-1, with TRBD1 identical over 7 bases. CDR3 length: 11 amino acids. Trimming took 10 bases from V and 12 from J; bases not matched to a gene: 9. Germline V gene sequence: CDR1 MNHEY, CDR2 SVGAGI. This chain's CDR3 is CATDTGVVQFF. The CDR3, as DNA: TGTGCCACCGATACAGGGGTAGTGCAGTTCTTC.

This chain connects TRBV27 to TRBJ2-1; TRBD2 matches at 9 bases. Germline V gene data show CDR1 as MNHEY and CDR2 as SMNVEV (reference sequence). The CDR3 extends over 17 amino acids. V trimming: 5 bases; J trimming: 5 bases; junction bases outside the gene matches: 13. The CDR3 here is CASSRAGGSRRNNEQFF. CDR3 DNA: TGTGCCAGCAGTAGAGCGGGGGGTTCAAGGCGGAACAATGAGCAGTTCTTC.

V is TRBV7-8 and J is TRBJ2-7; 8 bases agree with TRBD1. There are 16 residues in the CDR3. V gave up 0 bases and J gave up 6 bases; unmatched junction bases: 10. Germline V lookup: CDR1 SGHVS, CDR2 FQNEAQ. CDR3 sequence reads: CASSLATGAGGGEQYF. Here the CDR3 DNA reads TGTGCCAGCAGCTTAGCGACGGGTGCAGGGGGCGGCGAGCAGTACTTC.